This TCR beta chain is from a study of OX40 agonist ivuxolimab in advanced cancers. For the wider study: The costimulatory receptor OX40 (CD134) was targeted by ivuxolimab, a fully human IgG2 agonistic monoclonal antibody. Of the approximately 50 dose-escalation patients, hepatocellular carcinoma was present in roughly 19, melanoma in around 15, renal cell carcinoma in 9 and head and neck cancer in 9. Peripheral TCRbeta sequencing aimed to test whether ivuxolimab altered TCR sequence diversity and caused clonal T-cell expansion. The monotherapy dose-escalation portion (N ≈ 52 patients) of the phase I ivuxolimab trial is reported in the paper. Intravenous ivuxolimab was administered to patients every 2 weeks at six dose levels: 0.01, 0.1, 0.3, 1.5, 3 and 10 mg/kg. Patients were allowed to have had prior anti-PD-1, anti-PD-L1 or anti-CTLA-4 therapy, and more than 30% of the dose-escalation patients had previously received checkpoint inhibitors. Partial responses were achieved by three dose-escalation patients, of whom one had hepatocellular carcinoma and two had cutaneous melanoma. In the dose-escalation cohort, 75% to 90% of patients were male, and the mean age was 60 years with a range of roughly 20 to 79.

Clipping removes 2 bases from V and 8 bases from J, with 7 as the unmatched junction base count. The CDR3 has 15 amino acids, counting the end cysteine and phenylalanine. Solely the CDR3 DNA is kept, with 45 bases framed from the first base. From a lookup of the germline V gene (reference sequence), CDR1 and CDR2 are SEHNR and FQNEAQ. A remark on this clone: Its specific antigen is unknown. Base qualities are missing; no much larger clone stands one base away.

The research as a whole found: At doses of 0.1 to 3.0 mg/kg, clonal expansion of both CD4+ and CD8+ blood T cells was observed from baseline to week 6. After ivuxolimab, more expanded clones were found on average in CD8+ T cells than in CD4+ T cells. The antigen specificity of the peripheral T cells that underwent clonal expansion was not determined. Partial responders in the 0.1-3.0 mg/kg groups had among the lowest normalized peripheral clonal expansion, especially among CD8+ T cells. Low levels of normalized T-cell clonal expansion were also shown by some nonresponding patients.

Genomic DNA was extracted from sorted cells for sequencing of the TCRbeta CDR3 region. The immunoSEQ Assay was used to sequence the TCRbeta CDR3 regions. This is the immuneACCESS table as TCRdb keeps it, with only in-frame sequences that have V and J called. A part of the clones is gone; compared with another copy, unresolved V genes explain less than half, and the rest is unexplained. Present in this sample are around 65,000 clones, roughly 90% of which were seen just once. The ten largest clones capture 18% of the sample. Patients with a history of autoimmune disease or receiving systemic immunosuppression were excluded from the trial. Peripheral blood for TCR sequencing was collected from all dose cohorts at baseline, on cycle 4 day 1, and on cycle 7 day 1. Samples came from an open-label, multicenter, first-in-human phase I dose-escalation trial of ivuxolimab. Adults with locally advanced or metastatic melanoma, renal cell carcinoma, hepatocellular carcinoma or head and neck squamous cell carcinoma were enrolled in the trial. Before TCR sequencing, CD4+ and CD8+ T cells were separately sorted from peripheral blood.

The chain employs TRBV7-9 and TRBJ2-1; TRBD2 matches 9 bases in the middle. The material sequenced was CD4+ or CD8+ T cells sorted from blood, taken in a trial of the OX40 agonist ivuxolimab. This receptor was taken from an adult with an advanced solid tumor such as melanoma, head and neck, liver or kidney cancer. The CDR3 has the sequence CASSLPSGRIDEQFF. The nucleotide sequence is given as TGTGCCAGCAGCTTACCCAGCGGGAGGATCGATGAGCAGTTCTTC.